These 3 T cell receptor beta chains originate from one sample sequenced in a study of cytomegalovirus exposure and HLA in healthy donors. Use of 60 Vbeta and 13 Jbeta primers characterized the PCR. The assay was immunoSEQ multiplex PCR, and TCRdb's table has in-frame clones only and misses some. The sample has approximately 80,000 clones; approximately 69% are singletons. Sequencing was carried out using PBMCs. The receptors originated from a man in his thirties or forties in good health and CMV-seropositive.

The CDR3 bases are TGTGCCAGCAGCTCTTCCTCACAGGGGGTCCAAGAGACCCAGTACTTC. Translation gives CASSSSSQGVQETQYF. V gene TRBV7-2 combines with J gene TRBJ2-5, with 8 positions matching TRBD1. The V segment lost 4 bases and the J segment 1 base; nucleotides outside the gene matches: 8. CDR1 is SGHTA and CDR2 is FQGNSA in the germline V gene. The CDR3 consists of 16 residues.

The V call is TRBV15, the J call TRBJ2-4; 9 bases map to TRBD1. The CDR3 has 16 amino acids. Germline assignment: CDR1 LNHNV and CDR2 YYDKDF (reference sequence). With 2 bases clipped from V and 6 bases from J, the junction kept 8 bases outside the gene matches. CDR3 residues: CATSRSAGQGLNIQYF. The DNA of the CDR3 is TGTGCCACCAGCAGATCCGCGGGACAGGGATTAAACATTCAGTACTTC.

The chain employs TRBV6-6 and TRBJ1-2; weak D call: TRBD1 (6 bases). Per germline, CDR1 MNHNY and CDR2 SVGAGI (reference sequence). The germline V and J ends were trimmed by 3 bases and 2 bases, with 7 bases remaining between them. This CDR3 has 13 amino acids. Here the CDR3 reads CASSYDRNYGYTF. The DNA of the CDR3 is TGTGCCAGCAGTTATGACAGGAACTATGGCTACACCTTC.